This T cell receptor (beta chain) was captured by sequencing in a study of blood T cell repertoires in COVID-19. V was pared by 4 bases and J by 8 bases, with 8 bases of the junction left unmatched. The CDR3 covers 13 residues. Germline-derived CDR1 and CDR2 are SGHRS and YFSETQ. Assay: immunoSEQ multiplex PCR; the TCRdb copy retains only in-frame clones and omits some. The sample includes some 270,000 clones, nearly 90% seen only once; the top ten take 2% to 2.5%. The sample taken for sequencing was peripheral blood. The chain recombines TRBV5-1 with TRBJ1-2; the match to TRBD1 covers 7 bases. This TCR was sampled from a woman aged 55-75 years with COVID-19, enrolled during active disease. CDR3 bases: TGCGCCAGCAGCCTCGGACAGGTGGGCGGCTACACCTTC. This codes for CASSLGQVGGYTF.